These 3 T cell receptor beta chains originate from one sample sequenced in a study of high-grade serous ovarian cancer treatment subgroups. The tumor samples were collected prior to definitive surgery or chemotherapy. The assay was immunoSEQ multiplex PCR, and TCRdb's table has in-frame clones only and misses some. The sample lists under 10,000 clones; about 69% were seen once. The source material was tumor tissue. The receptors shown here come from a human donor with high-grade serous ovarian cancer.

This chain uses TRBV11-2 with TRBJ1-1; D gene unclear. Per germline, CDR1 SGHAT and CDR2 FQNNGV. The CDR3 consists of 13 residues. V dropped 0 bases and J dropped 4 bases, with 6 bases sitting between them. In DNA form, the CDR3 reads TGTGCCAGCAGCTTAGAGGTGGGCACTGAAGCTTTCTTT. Protein sequence: CASSLEVGTEAFF.

This chain joins TRBV6-4 and TRBJ2-3; tentatively, D is TRBD1 (8 bases). The CDR3 is 15 residues long. CDR1 and CDR2 from the germline V gene are MRHNA and SNTAGT. The ends were cut back, 6 bases at V and 4 bases at J, with 17 bases in the middle. The CDR3 loop reads CASSPDRGGADTQYF. CDR3 in DNA: TGTGCCAGCAGCCCCGACAGGGGAGGGGCAGATACGCAGTATTTT.

The V and J genes are TRBV7-3 and TRBJ2-2; D is unresolved. In germline, CDR1 is SGHTA, CDR2 FQGTGA. There are 16 residues in the CDR3. V was cut by 1 base and J by 2 bases, with 11 bases left in between. The CDR3 sequence: CASSLKSSANTGELFF. The CDR3 nucleotides are TGTGCCAGCAGCTTAAAGAGCAGCGCCAACACCGGGGAGCTGTTTTTT.